This TCR beta chain comes out of a study of early T cells in non-severe SARS-CoV-2 infection. Study-wide background: Bulk RNA isolated from unsorted whole blood underwent sequencing; chains were not paired.

General study results and limits: The VDJdb matching leaned toward anti-spike CD8 responses and overlooked private and CD4 specificities.

Individual cDNA molecules received unique molecular identifiers during library preparation. TCRdb redid the calling of the 5' RACE reads with MiXCR, one entry per CDR3 protein. The table lists about 67,000 distinct CDR3 sequences, approximately 9.1% of them singletons. Trimming took off 3 bases at V and 6 bases at J, with 8 bases between the two ends. CDR1 and CDR2 (germline): MDHEN, SYDVKM. This CDR3 is 12 amino acids long. This clonotype was recorded many times. Its antigen is unknown. This chain links TRBV28 with TRBJ1-1; D ambiguous. The sequencing here drew on whole blood, taken at baseline. This sequence originates from an adult who was a healthcare worker with PCR-confirmed SARS-CoV-2 infection or an uninfected control (not recorded which). DNA of the CDR3: TGTGCCAGCAGTTTTCGAGACCCTGAAGCTTTCTTT. It codes for CASSFRDPEAFF.